This passage covers 8 T cell receptor beta chains from one sample sequenced in a study of T cell responses to AZD1222 COVID-19 vaccine. TCRdb keeps only in-frame clones here, not all; method: immunoSEQ multiplex PCR. The sample includes roughly 120,000 clones, 85% to 95% of them seen just once. Material: peripheral blood, obtained on day 0 of AZD1222 vaccination. These receptors were taken from an adult in good health.

This rearrangement joins TRBV28 to TRBJ1-1; D gene ambiguous. The ends were cut back, 3 bases at V and 0 bases at J, with 17 bases in the middle. Germline V gene lookup returns CDR1 MDHEN and CDR2 SYDVKM. This CDR3 contains 17 residues. In nucleotides, the CDR3 is TGTGCCAGCAGTTTGACACGGATAGGGATGATGAACACTGAAGCTTTCTTT. Its translation: CASSLTRIGMMNTEAFF.

The chain couples TRBV23-1 to TRBJ2-3; D is undetermined. TRBV23-1 is noted as an ORF with a role that remains uncertain. With 4 bases removed from V and 0 bases from J, the gap between germline ends came to 8 bases. The CDR3 is made up of 14 amino acids. The CDR3 nucleotides are TGCGCCAGCAGTCGCTACACTAGCACAGATACGCAGTATTTT. Its protein is CASSRYTSTDTQYF.

The CDR3 sequence is CASKVDRKAFF. In DNA form, the CDR3 reads TGTGCCAGCAAGGTGGACAGGAAAGCTTTCTTT. This sequence joins TRBV6-5 and TRBJ1-1; 7 bases agree with TRBD1. The CDR3 is made up of 11 amino acids. V dropped 7 bases and J dropped 9; count of bases not matched to a gene: 5. Per germline, CDR1 MNHEY and CDR2 SVGAGI.

J is TRBJ1-2 and V is TRBV4-1; 11 positions match TRBD1. Germline V CDR1 and CDR2: MGHRA, YSYEKL. This CDR3 comprises 16 residues. V was clipped by 2 bases and J by 8 bases; unmatched bases: 10. The CDR3 reads CASSQSVDRGLIGYTF. Written as DNA, the CDR3 is TGCGCCAGCAGCCAAAGTGTGGACAGGGGGCTAATAGGCTACACCTTC.

The chain carries TRBV3-1 (or the pseudogene TRBV3-2) and TRBJ2-5, with D unresolved. V lost 0 bases and J 5 bases, leaving 4 bases between the germline ends. Germline-derived CDR1 and CDR2 are LGHDT and YNNKEL (reference sequence). The CDR3 runs 12 residues. The DNA of the CDR3 is TGTGCCAGCAGCCAAGATACGGAGACCCAGTACTTC. It encodes CASSQDTETQYF.

The rearrangement links TRBV21-1 to TRBJ1-1; no check of the table's D call, TRBD1, against the DNA was made. TRBV21-1 corresponds to a pseudogene. There are 21 residues in the CDR3. The CDR3 coding sequence is TGTGCCAGCAGCAAATCTGCGTATGGACAGGGGATTATTAATGGGAACACTGAAGCTTTCTTT. Its translation: CASSKSAYGQGIINGNTEAFF.

The CDR3 sequence: CASSSNGNTEAFF. For the CDR3, the DNA is TGCGCCAGCAGTAGTAACGGAAACACTGAAGCTTTCTTT. The chain has TRBV10-2 and TRBJ1-1, with D unclear. The CDR3 totals 13 residues. The germline V gene encodes CDR1 WSHSY and CDR2 SAAADI. The V and J ends lost 5 bases and 2 bases respectively, with 9 bases between them.

This clone was counted once. The V and J genes are TRBV19 and TRBJ2-5; 7 bases agree with TRBD2. The ends lost 5 bases at V and 5 bases at J; junction bases unmatched: 17. This CDR3 region has 17 residues. CDR1 is LNHDA, CDR2 SQIVND, per germline (reference sequence). The CDR3 loop is CASSVSRRDLGGETQYF. CDR3 coding DNA: TGTGCCAGTAGTGTCTCTCGCCGGGACCTCGGGGGGGAGACCCAGTACTTC.